These T cell receptor beta chains were read from a single sample in a study of blood T cells in healthy people across ages. TCRdb passed the 5' RACE reads through MiXCR, listing each CDR3 protein once. The table lists 650,000 to 1,000,000 distinct CDR3 sequences, 36% of them singletons. The sequencing input was blood. Receptors originate from a man younger than 30 in good health. The CDR3 runs from the conserved cysteine through the conserved F or W. A D gene is named only where the DNA matches it firmly. Clone size is stated in some rows and not others, as once, few, many or a class when expanded.

abundance: -
j_gene: TRBJ2-5
d_gene: -
v_gene: TRBV10-3
CDR3aa: CAISESPEGRGETQYF
CDR3nt: TGTGCCATCAGTGAGTCGCCAGAGGGGCGCGGAGAGACCCAGTACTTC

abundance: -
j_gene: TRBJ1-1
d_gene: -
v_gene: TRBV12-5
CDR3aa: CASGFLGDFMNTEAFF
CDR3nt: TGTGCTAGTGGTTTTCTAGGGGATTTCATGAACACTGAAGCTTTCTTT

abundance: -
j_gene: TRBJ2-7
d_gene: -
v_gene: TRBV6-5
CDR3aa: CASSYSIYEQYF
CDR3nt: TGTGCCAGCAGTTACTCAATCTACGAGCAGTACTTC

abundance: -
j_gene: TRBJ2-3
d_gene: -
v_gene: TRBV5-1
CDR3aa: CASSWTDRTDTQYF
CDR3nt: TGCGCCAGCAGCTGGACAGACCGCACAGATACGCAGTATTTT

abundance: -
j_gene: TRBJ2-7
d_gene: -
v_gene: TRBV2
CDR3aa: CASSEDRMSRPYEQYF
CDR3nt: TGTGCCAGCAGTGAAGACAGAATGAGTAGACCCTACGAGCAGTACTTC

abundance: -
j_gene: TRBJ2-5
d_gene: -
v_gene: TRBV9
CDR3aa: CASSTQDGVWETQYF
CDR3nt: TGTGCCAGCAGCACCCAGGATGGGGTGTGGGAGACCCAGTACTTC

abundance: -
j_gene: TRBJ1-4
d_gene: -
v_gene: TRBV14
CDR3aa: CASSHATNEKLFF
CDR3nt: TGTGCCAGCAGCCACGCAACTAATGAAAAACTGTTTTTT

abundance: few
j_gene: TRBJ1-1
d_gene: -
v_gene: TRBV15
CDR3aa: CATSRAREAFF
CDR3nt: TGTGCCACCAGCAGAGCCCGAGAAGCTTTCTTT

abundance: few
j_gene: TRBJ2-2
d_gene: -
v_gene: TRBV3-1
CDR3aa: CASSQGAGRTGELFF
CDR3nt: TGTGCCAGCAGCCAGGGGGCAGGGCGCACCGGGGAGCTGTTTTTT

abundance: few
j_gene: TRBJ2-1
d_gene: -
v_gene: TRBV29-1
CDR3aa: CSVEVAPDLEQFF
CDR3nt: TGCAGCGTTGAAGTGGCGCCAGATCTTGAGCAGTTCTTC

abundance: -
j_gene: TRBJ2-5
d_gene: -
v_gene: TRBV2
CDR3aa: CASGQDQETQYF
CDR3nt: TGTGCCAGCGGCCAGGACCAAGAGACCCAGTACTTC

abundance: few
j_gene: TRBJ2-1
d_gene: TRBD2
v_gene: TRBV7-2
CDR3aa: CASSFNRGVGNEQFF
CDR3nt: TGTGCCAGCAGCTTCAATCGGGGGGTTGGCAATGAGCAGTTCTTC

abundance: -
j_gene: TRBJ2-7
d_gene: TRBD1
v_gene: TRBV12-3/TRBV12-4
CDR3aa: CVSRGTDQSSYEQYF
CDR3nt: TGTGTCAGCAGAGGGACAGATCAAAGCTCCTACGAGCAGTACTTC

abundance: -
j_gene: TRBJ1-1
d_gene: TRBD1
v_gene: TRBV5-5
CDR3aa: CASSFYRGLNVEAFF
CDR3nt: TGTGCCAGCAGCTTTTACAGGGGGCTTAATGTTGAAGCTTTCTTT

abundance: -
j_gene: TRBJ1-1
d_gene: -
v_gene: TRBV15
CDR3aa: CATSRDGGNTEAFF
CDR3nt: TGTGCCACCAGCAGAGATGGGGGGAACACTGAAGCTTTCTTT

abundance: many
j_gene: TRBJ2-5
d_gene: -
v_gene: TRBV6-2/TRBV6-3
CDR3aa: CASSIGKETQYF
CDR3nt: TGTGCCAGCAGCATTGGGAAAGAGACCCAGTACTTC

abundance: -
j_gene: TRBJ2-2
d_gene: -
v_gene: TRBV12-3/TRBV12-4
CDR3aa: CASTNVWGELFF
CDR3nt: TGTGCCAGCACCAATGTATGGGGGGAGCTGTTTTTT

abundance: many
j_gene: TRBJ2-3
d_gene: -
v_gene: TRBV14
CDR3aa: CASSQVDYSGAYF
CDR3nt: TGTGCCAGCAGCCAAGTTGACTACTCAGGGGCGTATTTT

abundance: -
j_gene: TRBJ1-1
d_gene: -
v_gene: TRBV6-2/TRBV6-3
CDR3aa: CASSYPGEAFF
CDR3nt: TGTGCCAGCAGTTACCCAGGGGAAGCTTTCTTT

abundance: many
j_gene: TRBJ2-3
d_gene: -
v_gene: TRBV5-1
CDR3aa: CASSLSGGQDTQYF
CDR3nt: TGCGCCAGCAGCTTGTCCGGGGGACAAGATACGCAGTATTTT